This paragraph reports one T cell receptor beta chain. Its antigen is unidentified. The sample comes from a study of CD8 T cells in ankylosing spondylitis. Study-wide findings and caveats: Blood of patients with ankylosing spondylitis appeared to be characterized by a TCR beta motif of eight highly homologous variants.

Between the trimmed V and J ends, which lost 3 bases and 4 bases, there was a span of 14 bases. The V gene's germline CDR1 is SGHAT and CDR2 FQNNGV. The CDR3 loop spans 15 amino acids. From the 5' RACE reads, TCRdb called clonotypes with MiXCR, one entry per CDR3 protein. The profile covers around 430,000 distinct CDR3 sequences, with about a sixth appearing a single time and 0.95% to 1.1% taken by the ten largest. The source material was blood, either unsorted or a sorted T cell fraction (not recorded which). V is TRBV11-2 and J is TRBJ2-3, with D unresolved. This clonotype originated in a male donor with ankylosing spondylitis. This CDR3 reads CASSFRGSRPDTQYF. The CDR3 DNA sequence: TGTGCCAGCAGCTTCCGCGGTAGCCGCCCAGATACGCAGTATTTT.